These T cell receptor beta chains were read from a single sample in a study of blood T cell repertoires in COVID-19. Generated by immunoSEQ multiplex PCR, the TCRdb table keeps only in-frame clones and is missing some. This table has over 140,000 clones, over 60% appearing once. The source material was PBMCs or T cells enriched from blood (not recorded which). These receptors came from a woman aged 45-59 years who had recovered from COVID-19. CDR3s include the opening cysteine and the closing phenylalanine or tryptophan. Each record gives: V gene, D gene, J gene, clone size, CDR3 DNA, CDR3 protein. A D gene is named only where the DNA matches it firmly. Size values are once, few and many counts, or a class for expanded clones, and some rows have none.

V: TRBV28; D: TRBD1; J: TRBJ1-1; size: NA; DNA: TGTGCCAGCAGGAGACAGGGCTCGAACACTGAAGCTTTCTTT; CDR3: CASRRQGSNTEAFF
V: TRBV3-1/TRBV3-2; D: TRBD2; J: TRBJ2-2; size: NA; DNA: TGTGCCAGCAGTCAAGAAAGAGTAGCGGGAGAGTCCGGGGAGCTGTTTTTT; CDR3: CASSQERVAGESGELFF
V: TRBV5-4; D: NA; J: TRBJ2-1; size: NA; DNA: TGTGCCAGCAGCTTGCAATACAATGAGCAGTTCTTC; CDR3: CASSLQYNEQFF
V: TRBV30; D: NA; J: TRBJ1-2; size: NA; DNA: NA; CDR3: CAWSFQVSANYGYTF
V: TRBV29-1; D: NA; J: TRBJ2-1; size: few; DNA: TGCAGCGGACTCACGTGGGAGCAGTTCTTC; CDR3: CSGLTWEQFF
V: TRBV7-7; D: NA; J: TRBJ2-2; size: NA; DNA: TGTGCCAGCAGCTTACAGGTCGGCGGGGAGCTGTTTTTT; CDR3: CASSLQVGGELFF
V: TRBV12-3/TRBV12-4; D: NA; J: TRBJ2-2; size: NA; DNA: TGTGCCAGCACTAGCTCGGCCGGGGAGCTGTTTTTT; CDR3: CASTSSAGELFF
V: TRBV12-3/TRBV12-4; D: TRBD1; J: TRBJ1-2; size: NA; DNA: TGTGCCAGCAGCCTACAGGGGCCTAGGGGCTACACCTTC; CDR3: CASSLQGPRGYTF
V: TRBV6-8; D: NA; J: TRBJ2-1; size: NA; DNA: TGTGCCGGAACGGGACTGCCCTACAATGAGCAGTTCTTC; CDR3: CAGTGLPYNEQFF
V: TRBV18; D: TRBD1; J: TRBJ1-1; size: NA; DNA: TGTGCCAGCTCACCACCTACAGGGGGCGCGTACACTGAAGCTTTCTTT; CDR3: CASSPPTGGAYTEAFF
V: TRBV18; D: TRBD1; J: TRBJ2-2; size: NA; DNA: TGTGCCAGCTCACCTGGGACAGGGGGTACGGACACCGGGGAGCTGTTTTTT; CDR3: CASSPGTGGTDTGELFF
V: TRBV12-5; D: NA; J: TRBJ2-1; size: NA; DNA: TGTGCTAGTGGTAGGGAGGTCGGTGAGCAGTTCTTC; CDR3: CASGREVGEQFF
V: TRBV28; D: NA; J: TRBJ1-4; size: few; DNA: TGTGCCAGCAGTTCAGGACTCGAGAGGGAACTGTTTTTT; CDR3: CASSSGLERELFF
V: TRBV11-1; D: NA; J: TRBJ2-1; size: few; DNA: TGTGCCAGCAGCTTCGAGGAGCGTACGCAGCAGTTCTTC; CDR3: CASSFEERTQQFF
V: TRBV13; D: NA; J: TRBJ2-5; size: NA; DNA: TGTGCCAGCAGCTTAGAGGGAGCCCGCGGAGAGACCCAGTACTTC; CDR3: CASSLEGARGETQYF
V: TRBV9; D: NA; J: TRBJ2-7; size: NA; DNA: TGTGCCAGCAGCGTAAGTTCCGGGAGCTCCTACGAGCAGTACTTC; CDR3: CASSVSSGSSYEQYF
V: TRBV5-4; D: NA; J: TRBJ1-6; size: NA; DNA: TGTGCCAGCAGCTTGAATGTGGGCCATCTCCACTTT; CDR3: CASSLNVGHLHF
V: TRBV9; D: TRBD2; J: TRBJ2-4; size: NA; DNA: TGTGCCAGCAGCATGGGACTACAAAACATTCAGTACTTC; CDR3: CASSMGLQNIQYF
V: TRBV7-2; D: TRBD2; J: TRBJ2-7; size: many; DNA: TGTGCCAGCAGCCCCCCGTTAGGACTAGCGAACGAGCAGTACTTC; CDR3: CASSPPLGLANEQYF
V: TRBV19; D: TRBD1; J: TRBJ1-5; size: NA; DNA: TGTGCCAGTAGTACGTTACAGGGGCGTAGCAATCAGCCCCAGCATTTT; CDR3: CASSTLQGRSNQPQHF
V: TRBV12-3/TRBV12-4; D: TRBD1; J: TRBJ2-5; size: NA; DNA: TGTGCCAGCAGTTTAGCCAGGGGGGAGACCCAGTACTTC; CDR3: CASSLARGETQYF
V: TRBV12-3/TRBV12-4; D: NA; J: TRBJ1-2; size: NA; DNA: TGTGCCAGCAGTTCTATTAACTATGGCTACACCTTC; CDR3: CASSSINYGYTF
V: TRBV19; D: NA; J: TRBJ1-1; size: NA; DNA: TGTGCCAGTAGTTTGGCTAGGGGGTGGACTGAAGCTTTCTTT; CDR3: CASSLARGWTEAFF
V: TRBV5-1; D: NA; J: TRBJ2-2; size: NA; DNA: TGCGCCAGCAGCCTCGGACAGATAAACACCGGGGAGCTGTTTTTT; CDR3: CASSLGQINTGELFF
V: TRBV4-1; D: NA; J: TRBJ1-4; size: NA; DNA: TGCGCCAGCAGCCGGGGGTTAGGGGGAAATGAAAAACTGTTTTTT; CDR3: CASSRGLGGNEKLFF
V: TRBV18; D: TRBD2; J: TRBJ2-7; size: NA; DNA: TGTGCCAGCTCACTCCTAAGAACTAGCGGGAGCATTGACGAGCAGTACTTC; CDR3: CASSLLRTSGSIDEQYF
V: TRBV2; D: NA; J: TRBJ2-1; size: NA; DNA: TGTGCCAGCAACGCGGAAGGCTACAATGAGCAGTTCTTC; CDR3: CASNAEGYNEQFF
V: TRBV5-1; D: NA; J: TRBJ1-1; size: NA; DNA: TGCGCCAGCAGCCCCTGGCGGGGGATTGGCACTGAAGCTTTCTTT; CDR3: CASSPWRGIGTEAFF
V: TRBV5-1; D: NA; J: TRBJ2-5; size: NA; DNA: TGCGCCAGCAGCAGCCGCCGAGAGACCCAGTACTTC; CDR3: CASSSRRETQYF
V: TRBV18; D: NA; J: TRBJ2-7; size: NA; DNA: TGTGCCAGCTCACCATCTCCCGGGGAGTCCTACGAGCAGTACTTC; CDR3: CASSPSPGESYEQYF
V: TRBV14; D: NA; J: TRBJ1-2; size: NA; DNA: TGTGCCAGCAGCCAGTACCGGGACCGGGGGTCTGGCTACACCTTC; CDR3: CASSQYRDRGSGYTF
V: TRBV2; D: TRBD1; J: TRBJ1-4; size: NA; DNA: TGTGCCAGCAGCGGCGGACAGGGTCGTGAAAAACTGTTTTTT; CDR3: CASSGGQGREKLFF
V: TRBV19; D: TRBD1; J: TRBJ2-2; size: NA; DNA: TGTGCCAGTAGTGGGGGACAGGGGGTCGGGGAGCTGTTTTTT; CDR3: CASSGGQGVGELFF
V: TRBV18; D: NA; J: TRBJ1-1; size: NA; DNA: TGTGCCAGCTCACCAAGGGGGAACACTGAAGCTTTCTTT; CDR3: CASSPRGNTEAFF
V: TRBV24-1; D: NA; J: TRBJ1-4; size: NA; DNA: TGTGCCACCAGTGATTCGGGGACAAGCGGTGAAAAACTGTTTTTT; CDR3: CATSDSGTSGEKLFF
V: TRBV4-1; D: TRBD1; J: TRBJ2-1; size: NA; DNA: TGCGCCAGCAGCCGGATCGGACAGGGGAAAGGCAATGAGCAGTTCTTC; CDR3: CASSRIGQGKGNEQFF
V: TRBV28; D: TRBD1; J: TRBJ1-3; size: once; DNA: TGTGCCAGCAGCCCGGACAGGCCCTTAAGATACTCTGGAAACACCATATATTTT; CDR3: CASSPDRPLRYSGNTIYF
V: TRBV11-3; D: NA; J: TRBJ1-2; size: NA; DNA: TGTGCCAGCAGCCCGGAGAGGGACTATGGCTACACCTTC; CDR3: CASSPERDYGYTF
V: TRBV5-1; D: NA; J: TRBJ2-7; size: NA; DNA: TGCGCCAGCGGCCCCGGGACACTCAGCTCCTACGAGCAGTACTTC; CDR3: CASGPGTLSSYEQYF
V: TRBV18; D: NA; J: TRBJ1-1; size: NA; DNA: TGTGCCAGCTCACCATCGGGAAGGATGAACACTGAAGCTTTCTTT; CDR3: CASSPSGRMNTEAFF
V: TRBV19; D: NA; J: TRBJ1-3; size: NA; DNA: TGTGCCAGTACCGACCGGGGGATCTTTGCTGGAAACACCATATATTTT; CDR3: CASTDRGIFAGNTIYF
V: TRBV4-2; D: NA; J: TRBJ2-1; size: NA; DNA: TGTGCCAGCAGCCAAGACTTAGGAGGGTATGAGCAGTTCTTC; CDR3: CASSQDLGGYEQFF
V: TRBV7-6; D: NA; J: TRBJ2-7; size: NA; DNA: TGTGCCAGCAGCTTAGAGATCAGGGGATACGAGCAGTACTTC; CDR3: CASSLEIRGYEQYF
V: TRBV14; D: NA; J: TRBJ1-6; size: NA; DNA: TGTGCCAGCATTCCTCGTCGGGGTTCCTATAATTCACCCCTCCACTTT; CDR3: CASIPRRGSYNSPLHF
V: TRBV12-5; D: TRBD1; J: TRBJ1-5; size: NA; DNA: TGTGCTAGTGGCCCCGGACAGGGGGGGACAGGCAATCAGCCCCAGCATTTT; CDR3: CASGPGQGGTGNQPQHF
V: TRBV28; D: TRBD2; J: TRBJ2-2; size: NA; DNA: TGTGCCAGCAGTTTAGCCGGGACTAGTCGCACCGGGGAGCTGTTTTTT; CDR3: CASSLAGTSRTGELFF
V: TRBV3-1/TRBV3-2; D: TRBD2; J: TRBJ2-7; size: NA; DNA: TGTGCCAGCAGCGGGAGAGCGGGAGAGTCCTACGAGCAGTACTTC; CDR3: CASSGRAGESYEQYF
V: TRBV10-3; D: TRBD1; J: TRBJ2-1; size: few; DNA: TGTGCCATCAACCCGGGACAGGGGAATGAGCAGTTCTTC; CDR3: CAINPGQGNEQFF
V: TRBV19; D: TRBD1; J: TRBJ1-5; size: once; DNA: TGTGCCAGTAGTTCGGGACAGGGGACGATGCGCAATCAGCCCCAGCATTTT; CDR3: CASSSGQGTMRNQPQHF
V: TRBV9; D: NA; J: TRBJ1-1; size: NA; DNA: TGTGCCAGCAGCGCCTCGGACAGGAACACTGAAGCTTTCTTT; CDR3: CASSASDRNTEAFF
V: TRBV27; D: TRBD2; J: TRBJ2-1; size: NA; DNA: TGTGCCAGCTCGGTTAACCCAGGACTAGCGGCCTACAATGAGCAGTTCTTC; CDR3: CASSVNPGLAAYNEQFF
V: TRBV10-2; D: NA; J: TRBJ1-3; size: NA; DNA: TGCGCCAGCAGTGAAACAGGGTACGGAAACACCATATATTTT; CDR3: CASSETGYGNTIYF